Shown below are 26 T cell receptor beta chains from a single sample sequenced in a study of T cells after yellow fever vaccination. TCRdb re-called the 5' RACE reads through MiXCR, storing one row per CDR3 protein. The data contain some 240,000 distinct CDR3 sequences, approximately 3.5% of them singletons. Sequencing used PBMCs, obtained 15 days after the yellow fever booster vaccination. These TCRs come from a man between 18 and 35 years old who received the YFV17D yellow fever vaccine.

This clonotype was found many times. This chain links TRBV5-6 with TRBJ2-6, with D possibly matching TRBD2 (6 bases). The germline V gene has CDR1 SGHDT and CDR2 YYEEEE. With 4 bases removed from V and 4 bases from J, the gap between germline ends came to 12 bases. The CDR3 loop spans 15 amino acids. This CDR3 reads CASSLGLSGANVLTF. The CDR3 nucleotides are TGTGCCAGCAGCCTGGGACTGTCAGGGGCCAACGTCCTGACTTTC. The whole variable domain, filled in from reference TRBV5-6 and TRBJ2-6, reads DAGVTQSPTHLIKTRGQQVTLRCSPKSGHDTVSWYQQALGQGPQFIFQYYEEEERQRGNFPDRFSGHQFPNYSSELNVNALLLGDSALYLCASSLGLSGANVLTFGAGSRLTVL.

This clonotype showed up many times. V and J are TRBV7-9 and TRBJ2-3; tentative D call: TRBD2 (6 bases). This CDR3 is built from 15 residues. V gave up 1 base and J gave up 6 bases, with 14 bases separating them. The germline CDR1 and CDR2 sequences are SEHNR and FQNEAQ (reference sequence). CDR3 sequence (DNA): TGTGCCAGCAGCTTAGTGGTACTAGCCGCGGATACGCAGTATTTT. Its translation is CASSLVVLAADTQYF.

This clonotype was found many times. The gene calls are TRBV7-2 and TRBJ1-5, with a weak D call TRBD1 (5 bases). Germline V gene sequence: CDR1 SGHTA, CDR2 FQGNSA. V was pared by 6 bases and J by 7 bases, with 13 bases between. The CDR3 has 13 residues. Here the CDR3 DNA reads TGTGCCAGCAGTCGAGGGAGGGACCAGCCCCAGCATTTT. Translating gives CASSRGRDQPQHF.

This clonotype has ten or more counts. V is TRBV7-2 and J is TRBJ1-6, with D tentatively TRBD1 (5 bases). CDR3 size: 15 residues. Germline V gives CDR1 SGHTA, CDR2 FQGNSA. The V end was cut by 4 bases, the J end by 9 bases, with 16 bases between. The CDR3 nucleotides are TGTGCCAGCAGCTCAGACATACCAGGGTTTTCACCCCTCCACTTT. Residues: CASSSDIPGFSPLHF.

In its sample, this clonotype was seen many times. The DNA for the CDR3 is TGTGCCAGCAGCCCCGACCCACTGAACACTGAAGCTTTCTTT. It codes for CASSPDPLNTEAFF. The chain links TRBV7-3 to TRBJ1-1; D remains ambiguous. Germline values: CDR1 SGHTA, CDR2 FQGTGA. Trimming pared 5 bases from V and 0 bases from J, leaving 10 bases between. This CDR3 has 14 residues.

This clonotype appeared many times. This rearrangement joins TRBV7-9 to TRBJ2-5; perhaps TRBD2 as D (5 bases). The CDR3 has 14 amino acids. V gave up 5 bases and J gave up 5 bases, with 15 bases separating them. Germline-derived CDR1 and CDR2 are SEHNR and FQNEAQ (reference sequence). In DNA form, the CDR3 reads TGTGCCAGCAGCCGAGGGCCCAAGCAGGAGACCCAGTACTTC. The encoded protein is CASSRGPKQETQYF.

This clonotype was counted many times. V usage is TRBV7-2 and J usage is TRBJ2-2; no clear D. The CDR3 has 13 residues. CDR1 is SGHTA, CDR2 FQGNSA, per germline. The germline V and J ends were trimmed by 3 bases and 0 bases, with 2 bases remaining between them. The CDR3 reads CASSFTNTGELFF. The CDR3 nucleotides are TGTGCCAGCAGCTTCACGAACACCGGGGAGCTGTTTTTT.

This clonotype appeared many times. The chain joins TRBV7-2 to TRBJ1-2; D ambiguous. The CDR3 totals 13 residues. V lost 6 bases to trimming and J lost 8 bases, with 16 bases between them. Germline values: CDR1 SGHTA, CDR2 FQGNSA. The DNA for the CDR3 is TGTGCCAGCAGTTTTACTGGTGTGGAAGGCTACACCTTC. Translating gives CASSFTGVEGYTF.

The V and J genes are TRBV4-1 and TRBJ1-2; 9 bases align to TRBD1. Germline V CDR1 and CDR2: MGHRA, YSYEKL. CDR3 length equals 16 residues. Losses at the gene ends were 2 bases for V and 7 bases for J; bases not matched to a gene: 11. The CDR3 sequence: CASSQPGTGRVAGYTF. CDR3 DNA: TGCGCCAGCAGCCAACCAGGGACAGGGCGAGTAGCTGGCTACACCTTC.

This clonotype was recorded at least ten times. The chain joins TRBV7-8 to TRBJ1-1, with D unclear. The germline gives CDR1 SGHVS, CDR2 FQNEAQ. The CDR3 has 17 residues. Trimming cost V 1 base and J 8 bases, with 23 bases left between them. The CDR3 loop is CASSLVRSAVARLEAFF. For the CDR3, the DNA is TGTGCCAGCAGCTTAGTTAGGAGTGCGGTCGCTAGGCTGGAAGCTTTCTTT. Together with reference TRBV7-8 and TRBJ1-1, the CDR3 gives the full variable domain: GAGVSQSPRYKVAKRGQDVALRCDPISGHVSLFWYQQALGQGPEFLTYFQNEAQLDKSGLPSDRFFAERPEGSVSTLKIQRTQQEDSAVYLCASSLVRSAVARLEAFFGQGTRLTVV.

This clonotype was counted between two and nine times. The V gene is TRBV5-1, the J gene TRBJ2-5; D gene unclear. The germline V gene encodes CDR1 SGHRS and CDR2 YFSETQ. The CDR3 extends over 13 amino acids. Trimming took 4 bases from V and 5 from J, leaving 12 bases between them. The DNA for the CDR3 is TGCGCCAGCAGCCCCCTGATTACGGAGACCCAGTACTTC. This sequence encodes CASSPLITETQYF. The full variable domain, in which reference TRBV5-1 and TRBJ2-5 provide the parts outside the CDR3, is KAGVTQTPRYLIKTRGQQVTLSCSPISGHRSVSWYQQTPGQGLQFLFEYFSETQRNKGNFPGRFSGRQFSNSRSEMNVSTLELGDSALYLCASSPLITETQYFGPGTRLLVL.

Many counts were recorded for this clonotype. The CDR3 is CASSQGQSEGYTF. CDR3 nucleotides: TGTGCCAGCAGTCAAGGACAGAGTGAGGGCTACACCTTC. The gene calls are TRBV12-3 or TRBV12-4 and TRBJ1-2, with a weak D call TRBD1 (6 bases). This CDR3 is built from 13 residues. V was trimmed by 5 bases and J by 8 bases, leaving 15 bases between them.

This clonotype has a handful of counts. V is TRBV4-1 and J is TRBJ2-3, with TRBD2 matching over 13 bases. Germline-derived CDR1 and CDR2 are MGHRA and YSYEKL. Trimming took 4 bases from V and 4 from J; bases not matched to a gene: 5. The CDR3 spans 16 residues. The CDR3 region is CASSRDTSGGADTQYF. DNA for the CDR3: TGCGCCAGCAGCCGAGACACTAGCGGGGGGGCAGATACGCAGTATTTT.

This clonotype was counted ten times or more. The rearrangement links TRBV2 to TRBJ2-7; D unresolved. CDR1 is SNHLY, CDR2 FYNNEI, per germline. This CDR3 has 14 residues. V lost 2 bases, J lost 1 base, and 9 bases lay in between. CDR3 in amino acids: CASSEWFSSYEQYF. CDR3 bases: TGTGCCAGCAGTGAATGGTTTTCTTCCTACGAGCAGTACTTC.

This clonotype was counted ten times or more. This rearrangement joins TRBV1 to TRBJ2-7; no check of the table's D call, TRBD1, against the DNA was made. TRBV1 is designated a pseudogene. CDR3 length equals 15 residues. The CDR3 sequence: CTSSQTGGETYEQYF. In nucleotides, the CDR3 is TGCACCAGCAGCCAGACAGGGGGTGAAACCTACGAGCAGTACTTC.

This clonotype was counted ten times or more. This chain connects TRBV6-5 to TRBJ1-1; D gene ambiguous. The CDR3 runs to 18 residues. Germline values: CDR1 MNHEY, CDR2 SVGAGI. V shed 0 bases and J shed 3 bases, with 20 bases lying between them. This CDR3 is CASSYSIKYYSYYTEAFF. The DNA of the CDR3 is TGTGCCAGCAGTTACTCGATCAAGTACTACTCGTATTACACTGAAGCTTTCTTT.

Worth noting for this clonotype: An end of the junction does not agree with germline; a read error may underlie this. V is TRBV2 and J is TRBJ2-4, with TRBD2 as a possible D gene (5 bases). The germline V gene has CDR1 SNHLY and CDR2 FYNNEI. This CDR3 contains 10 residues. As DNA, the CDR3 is TGTGCCAGCTGGGGATCCGCCCGGGGATTC. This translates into CASWGSARGF.

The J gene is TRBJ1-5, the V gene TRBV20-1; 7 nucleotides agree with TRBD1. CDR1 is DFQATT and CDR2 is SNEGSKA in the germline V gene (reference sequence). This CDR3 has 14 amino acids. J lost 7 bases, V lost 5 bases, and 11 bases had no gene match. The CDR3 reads CSAAYRGLRQPQHF. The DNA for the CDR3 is TGCAGTGCTGCCTACAGGGGACTCCGACAGCCCCAGCATTTT.

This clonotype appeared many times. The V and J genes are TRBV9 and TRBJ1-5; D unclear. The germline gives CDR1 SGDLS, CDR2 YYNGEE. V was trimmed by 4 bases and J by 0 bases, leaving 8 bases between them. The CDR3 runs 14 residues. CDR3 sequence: CASSPEGSNQPQHF. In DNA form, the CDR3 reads TGTGCCAGCAGCCCCGAAGGTAGCAATCAGCCCCAGCATTTT.

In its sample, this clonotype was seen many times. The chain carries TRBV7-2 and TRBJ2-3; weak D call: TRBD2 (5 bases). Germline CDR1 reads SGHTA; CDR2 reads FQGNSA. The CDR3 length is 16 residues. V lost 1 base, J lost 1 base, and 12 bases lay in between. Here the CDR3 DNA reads TGTGCCAGCAGCTTAGACCTGGACGGGGGCACAGATACGCAGTATTTT. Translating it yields CASSLDLDGGTDTQYF.

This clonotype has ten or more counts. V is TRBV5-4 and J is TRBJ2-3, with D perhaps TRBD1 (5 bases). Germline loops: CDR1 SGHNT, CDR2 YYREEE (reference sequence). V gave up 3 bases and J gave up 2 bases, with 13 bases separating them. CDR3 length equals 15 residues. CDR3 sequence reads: CASSSDKDHTDTQYF. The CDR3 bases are TGTGCCAGCAGCTCGGACAAGGACCACACAGATACGCAGTATTTT.

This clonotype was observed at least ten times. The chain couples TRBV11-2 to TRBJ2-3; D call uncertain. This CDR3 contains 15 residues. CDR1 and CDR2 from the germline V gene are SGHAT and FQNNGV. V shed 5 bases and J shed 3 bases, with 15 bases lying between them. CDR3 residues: CASSALVFGTDTQYF. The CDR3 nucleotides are TGTGCCAGCAGCGCCTTAGTATTTGGGACAGATACGCAGTATTTT.

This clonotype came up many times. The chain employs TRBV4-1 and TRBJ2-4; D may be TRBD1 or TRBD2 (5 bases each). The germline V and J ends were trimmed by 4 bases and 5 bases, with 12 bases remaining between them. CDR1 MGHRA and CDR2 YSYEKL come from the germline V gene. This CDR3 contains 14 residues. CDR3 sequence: CASSPPRGENIQYF. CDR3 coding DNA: TGCGCCAGCAGCCCCCCCCGGGGCGAAAACATTCAGTACTTC.

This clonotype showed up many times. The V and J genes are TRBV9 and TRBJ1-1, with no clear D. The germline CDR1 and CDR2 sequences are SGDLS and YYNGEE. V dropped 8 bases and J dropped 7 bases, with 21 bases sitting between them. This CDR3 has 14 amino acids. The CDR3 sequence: CASENLGGEIEAFF. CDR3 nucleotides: TGTGCCAGTGAGAATTTAGGCGGCGAGATTGAAGCTTTCTTT.

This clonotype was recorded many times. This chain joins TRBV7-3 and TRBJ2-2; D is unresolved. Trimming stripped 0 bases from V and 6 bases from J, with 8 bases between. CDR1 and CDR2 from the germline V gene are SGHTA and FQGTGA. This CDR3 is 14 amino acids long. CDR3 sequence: CASSLTRPPGELFF. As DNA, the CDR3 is TGTGCCAGCAGCTTAACTCGGCCGCCCGGGGAGCTGTTTTTT.

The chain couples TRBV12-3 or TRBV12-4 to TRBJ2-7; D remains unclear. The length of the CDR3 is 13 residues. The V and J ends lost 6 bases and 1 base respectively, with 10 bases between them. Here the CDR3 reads CASRSAGSYEQYF. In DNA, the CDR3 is TGTGCCAGCAGATCCGCCGGATCCTACGAGCAGTACTTC.